This is a list of T cell receptor beta chains from one sample in a study of shared clonotypes between healthy human individuals. Repertoires were generated with immunoSEQ multiplex PCR, while TCRdb's copy carries only in-frame clones and drops some. Among around 2.5 million clones listed, roughly 93% were seen once. The sample was naive CD4+ T cells from PBMCs. The source of these receptors is a man between 18 and 35 years old in good health. Some clones in this sample may be carry-over from other donors' samples. Both conserved end residues are part of each CDR3. The D gene is left open where the match is weak. Not all rows give a size; the values are once, few, many and, for expanded clones, a class.

V gene,clone size,D gene,J gene,CDR3 DNA,CDR3 protein
TRBV4-1,NA,NA,TRBJ2-2,TGCGCCAGCAGCCAAGCTCGGGGCCCGGGCACCGGGGAGCTGTTTTTT,CASSQARGPGTGELFF
TRBV7-3,NA,NA,TRBJ2-2,TGTGCCAGCAGCTTAGGGACAGCGACCGGGGGGCTGTTTTTT,CASSLGTATGGLFF
TRBV30,once,TRBD2,TRBJ2-1,TGTGCCTGGAGCGGGACTAGCGGGCGGTACAATGAGCAGTTCTTC,CAWSGTSGRYNEQFF
TRBV14,NA,TRBD1,TRBJ2-2,TGTGCCAGCAGCCTCTGGACAGGGGTGAACACCGGGGAGCTGTTTTTT,CASSLWTGVNTGELFF
TRBV7-2,NA,NA,TRBJ1-5,TGTGCCAGCAGCCTCATGGGGAGGGGTAATCAGCCCCAGCATTTT,CASSLMGRGNQPQHF
TRBV18,NA,NA,TRBJ2-1,TGTGCCAGCTCAGCTCAACAGGAAATGATAAACAATGAGCAGTTCTTC,CASSAQQEMINNEQFF
TRBV6-1,once,TRBD2,TRBJ2-3,TGTGCCAGCAGTGCAGCTGCTCTAGCGGCTAGCACAGATACGCAGTATTTT,CASSAAALAASTDTQYF
TRBV10-2,NA,NA,TRBJ1-2,TGCGCCAGCAGCCCAGCTTATGGCTACACCTTC,CASSPAYGYTF
TRBV6-6,NA,NA,TRBJ1-5,TGTGCCAGCAGTAGGGGTGACACCAGCAATCAGCCCCAGCATTTT,CASSRGDTSNQPQHF
TRBV27,NA,TRBD1,TRBJ2-2,TGTGCCAGCCGGACAGGGGTGGACACCGGGGAGCTGTTTTTT,CASRTGVDTGELFF
TRBV18,NA,NA,TRBJ1-1,TGTGCCAGCCAAAAGACGCAGGACACTGAAGCTTTCTTT,CASQKTQDTEAFF
TRBV28,NA,NA,TRBJ1-2,TGTGCCAGCAGTTTAATGGCCCCCCCCTCTGGCTACACCTTC,CASSLMAPPSGYTF
TRBV28,NA,TRBD1,TRBJ1-1,TGTGCCACCGACAGGGTAACTGAAGCTTTCTTT,CATDRVTEAFF
TRBV19,NA,TRBD1,TRBJ2-1,TGTGCCAGTAGCCCGGACAGGGAAAGGAGCAATGAGCAGTTCTTC,CASSPDRERSNEQFF
TRBV11-1,NA,NA,TRBJ2-3,TGTGCCAGCAGCTTTCCGGGCACAGATACGCAGTATTTT,CASSFPGTDTQYF
TRBV6-7,NA,NA,TRBJ2-3,TGTGCCAGCAGCTTTGCGGTGGGTGCGCAGTATTTT,CASSFAVGAQYF
TRBV7-7,once,NA,TRBJ1-1,TGTGCCAGCAGCCGGCGGAACACTGAAGCTTTCTTT,CASSRRNTEAFF
TRBV9,NA,TRBD1,TRBJ1-2,TGTGCCAGCAGCGTAGGGACAGGAGACAACTATGGCTACACCTTC,CASSVGTGDNYGYTF
TRBV7-3,NA,NA,TRBJ2-7,TGTGCCAGCAGCTCCGGCGGTTCCTACGAGCAGTACTTC,CASSSGGSYEQYF
TRBV18,NA,NA,TRBJ2-5,TGTGCCAGCTCACGAGTCAACCAAGAGACCCAGTACTTC,CASSRVNQETQYF
TRBV18,NA,NA,TRBJ1-5,TGTGCCAGCTCACCACCGAGTAACAGCAATCAGCCCCAGCATTTT,CASSPPSNSNQPQHF
TRBV5-4,NA,TRBD2,TRBJ2-3,TGTGCCAGCAGCTTGGTAGCGGGAGAGGGGAGCACAGATACGCAGTATTTT,CASSLVAGEGSTDTQYF
TRBV20-1,NA,NA,TRBJ1-1,TGCAGTGCCTTCCGAACGGGTGAAGCTTTCTTT,CSAFRTGEAFF
TRBV7-7,NA,NA,TRBJ2-2,TGTGCCAGCAGCTTATCCGGGAACACCGGGGAGCTGTTTTTT,CASSLSGNTGELFF
TRBV6-5,NA,TRBD1,TRBJ1-2,TGTGCCAGCAGTTTACCGGGACAGTATCGCTACACCTTC,CASSLPGQYRYTF
TRBV6-9,NA,NA,TRBJ2-7,TGTGCCAGCATCGGGCGTTCTGAACTCTACGAGCAGTACTTC,CASIGRSELYEQYF
TRBV7-6,NA,NA,TRBJ1-3,TGTGCCAGCAGCTTAGCGTACCTCTCTGGAAACACCATATATTTT,CASSLAYLSGNTIYF
TRBV6-1,NA,NA,TRBJ2-1,TGTGCCAGCAGTCAGGGACCGATCCCCTACAATGAGCAGTTCTTC,CASSQGPIPYNEQFF
TRBV6-1,NA,NA,TRBJ1-2,TGTGCCAGCAGTGAAGATGGGGGGGGGACCTATGGCTACACCTTC,CASSEDGGGTYGYTF
TRBV5-4,NA,TRBD2,TRBJ2-7,TGTGCCAGCAGCTTGGCTAGCGGACTTTCCTACGAGCAGTACTTC,CASSLASGLSYEQYF